This T cell receptor beta chain was captured in a study of T cells after yellow fever vaccination. Study background: For low cell numbers, libraries were made with SMART-Seq v4 Ultra Low Input. Findings and caveats of the study: Few clonotypes appeared in both CD4 and CD8 compartments.

This clonotype was observed a handful of times. The antigen is unknown. One entry per CDR3 protein, called by TCRdb with MiXCR from the 5' RACE reads. The table lists around 120,000 distinct CDR3 sequences, 13% to 15% of them singletons, with roughly two fifths in the top ten. This CDR3 contains 14 residues. Between the trimmed V and J ends, which lost 5 bases and 2 bases, there was a span of 9 bases. CDR1 is LGHNA and CDR2 is YNFKEQ in the germline V gene. This material consisted of CD8+ T cells sorted from PBMCs, taken 5 days after the yellow fever booster vaccination. The chain recombines TRBV4-2 with TRBJ2-2, with a weak D call TRBD1 (6 bases). The receptor comes from a man between 18 and 29 years old who received the YFV17D yellow fever vaccine. The DNA for the CDR3 is TGTGCCAGCAGCTACGGGACAAACACCGGGGAGCTGTTTTTT. Translated: CASSYGTNTGELFF.